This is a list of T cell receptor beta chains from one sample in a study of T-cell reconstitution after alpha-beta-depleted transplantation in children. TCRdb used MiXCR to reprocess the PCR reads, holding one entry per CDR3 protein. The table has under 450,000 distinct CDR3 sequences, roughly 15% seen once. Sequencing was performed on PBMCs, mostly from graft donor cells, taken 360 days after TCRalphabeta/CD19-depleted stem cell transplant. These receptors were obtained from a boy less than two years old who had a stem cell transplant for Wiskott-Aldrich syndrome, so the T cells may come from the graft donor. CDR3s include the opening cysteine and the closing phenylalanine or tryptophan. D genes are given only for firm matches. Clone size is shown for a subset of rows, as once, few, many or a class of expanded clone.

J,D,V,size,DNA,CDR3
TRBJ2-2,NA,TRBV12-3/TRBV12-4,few,TGTGCCAGCAGTCCCCACCCCACCGGGGAGCTGTTTTTT,CASSPHPTGELFF
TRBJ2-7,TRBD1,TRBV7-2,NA,TGTGCCAGCAGCTCCGGGACAGGGATGGTCTACGAGCAGTACTTC,CASSSGTGMVYEQYF
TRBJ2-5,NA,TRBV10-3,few,TGTGCCATCAGTGAGTCAGGAGAGGCCCAGTACTTC,CAISESGEAQYF
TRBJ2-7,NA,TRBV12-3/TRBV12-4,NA,TGTGCCAGCAGTTTAAAGACAGGGAGGGGCTACGAGCAGTACTTC,CASSLKTGRGYEQYF
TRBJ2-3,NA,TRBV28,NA,TGTGCCAGCAGGAACCGTGGCAGCGCAGATACGCAGTATTTT,CASRNRGSADTQYF
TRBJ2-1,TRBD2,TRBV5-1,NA,TGCGCCAGCAGCTTGGGGCGGGGGGGGCCCTACAATGAGCAGTTCTTC,CASSLGRGGPYNEQFF
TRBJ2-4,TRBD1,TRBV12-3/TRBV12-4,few,TGTGCCAGCAGCGATGGACAGGGAGGAAACATTCAGTACTTC,CASSDGQGGNIQYF
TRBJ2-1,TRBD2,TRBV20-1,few,TGCAGTGCTGGGGACCGACTAGCGTGGTACAATGAGCAGTTCTTC,CSAGDRLAWYNEQFF
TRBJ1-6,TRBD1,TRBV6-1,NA,TGTGCCAGCAGCCTCGGGACAGATTATTCACCCCTCCACTTT,CASSLGTDYSPLHF
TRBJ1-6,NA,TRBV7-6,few,TGTGCCAGCAGCACACTCCCGAATTCACCCCTCCACTTT,CASSTLPNSPLHF
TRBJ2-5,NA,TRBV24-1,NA,TGTGCCACCAGTGACGGATTAGAGACCCAGTACTTC,CATSDGLETQYF
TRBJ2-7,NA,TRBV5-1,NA,TGCGCCAGCAGCTTGTTCGGCACCGGTGGCGAGCAGTACTTC,CASSLFGTGGEQYF
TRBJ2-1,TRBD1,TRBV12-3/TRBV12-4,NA,TGTGCCAGCAGTTTAAGGGGGACAGGGGTAGGGAAGCAGTTCTTC,CASSLRGTGVGKQFF
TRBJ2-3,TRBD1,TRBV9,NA,TGTGCCAGCAGCAAAACAGGGGGCAGTCCAGATACGCAGTATTTT,CASSKTGGSPDTQYF
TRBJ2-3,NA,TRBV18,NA,TGTGCCAGCTCATCCCTACACGGAGTGGCAGATACGCAGTATTTT,CASSSLHGVADTQYF
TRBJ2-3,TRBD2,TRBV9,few,TGTGCCAGCAGCGTCCTAGCGGGAAGGACAGATACGCAGTATTTT,CASSVLAGRTDTQYF
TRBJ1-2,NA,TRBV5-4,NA,TGTGCCAGCAGCCAGGGACACTATGGCTACACCTTC,CASSQGHYGYTF
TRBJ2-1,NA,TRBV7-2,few,TGTGCCACCATTCGGGGGAGCGGGTCCTACAATGAGCAGTTCTTC,CATIRGSGSYNEQFF
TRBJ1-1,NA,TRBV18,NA,TGTGCCAGCTCACCACCGGATCCCCGGAGCGCTGAAGCTTTCTTT,CASSPPDPRSAEAFF
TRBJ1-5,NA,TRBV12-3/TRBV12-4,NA,TGTGCCAGCAACGTGGGGGTTAATCAGCCCCAGCATTTT,CASNVGVNQPQHF
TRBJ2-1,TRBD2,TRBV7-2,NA,TGTGCCAGCAGCTTCATAGCGGGGGGGTCCTACAATGAGCAGTTCTTC,CASSFIAGGSYNEQFF
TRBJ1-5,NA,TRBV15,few,TGTGCCACCAGCAGAGGTCAGGGAAATCAGCCCCAGCATTTT,CATSRGQGNQPQHF
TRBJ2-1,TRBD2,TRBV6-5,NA,TGTGCCAGCAGTTACTCGGGGTCTAGCGGGATCTACAATGAGCAGTTCTTC,CASSYSGSSGIYNEQFF
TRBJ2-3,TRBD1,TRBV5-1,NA,TGCGCCAGCAGCTGGCGGGACAGGGAAAGAGATACGCAGTATTTT,CASSWRDRERDTQYF
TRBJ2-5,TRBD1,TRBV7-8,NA,TGTGCCAGCAGCAGAATGGGGGGAACCGGGACAGGGAGGCAAGAGACCCAGTACTTC,CASSRMGGTGTGRQETQYF
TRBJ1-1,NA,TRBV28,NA,TGTGCCAGCAGTTTACTATTTCCGGCGAGGAGGGACACTGAAGCTTTCTTT,CASSLLFPARRDTEAFF
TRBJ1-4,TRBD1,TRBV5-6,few,TGTGCCAGCAGCGTCAGGGGGCTTGGTGAAAAACTGTTTTTT,CASSVRGLGEKLFF
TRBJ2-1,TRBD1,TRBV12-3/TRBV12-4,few,TGTGCCAGCAGTCCCCGGGACAGACGATACAATGAGCAGTTCTTC,CASSPRDRRYNEQFF
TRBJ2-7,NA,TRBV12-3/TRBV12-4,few,TGTGCCAGCAGCTTCTCCCGACGGGAGCAGTACTTC,CASSFSRREQYF
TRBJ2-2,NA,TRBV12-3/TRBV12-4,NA,TGTGCCAGCAGTTTTCGGCCCGGGGAGCTGTTTTTT,CASSFRPGELFF
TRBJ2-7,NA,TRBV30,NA,TGTGCCTGGGGGAGCTTGGTGAAGGACGAGCAGTACTTC,CAWGSLVKDEQYF
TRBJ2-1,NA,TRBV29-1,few,TGCAGCGTTCTGTCCGTAACCCAGCAGTTCTTC,CSVLSVTQQFF
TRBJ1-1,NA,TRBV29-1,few,TGCAGCGTTGATAGGGCAGTAGTGACTGAAGCTTTCTTT,CSVDRAVVTEAFF
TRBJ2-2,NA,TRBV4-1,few,TGCGCCAGCAGCCAAGGGGCCCTCCGCGCGAACACCGGGGAGCTGTTTTTT,CASSQGALRANTGELFF
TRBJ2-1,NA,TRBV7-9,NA,TGTGCCAGCAGCTTCTCCCCGGGACCCTACAATGAGCAGTTCTTC,CASSFSPGPYNEQFF
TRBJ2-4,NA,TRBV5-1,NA,TGCGCCAGCAGCTCCAACAGGAGGGCCAAAAACATTCAGTACTTC,CASSSNRRAKNIQYF
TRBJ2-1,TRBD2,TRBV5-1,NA,TGCGCCAGCAGCTTAGGTAGCGGGGGGAGAACCGGGTTCGAGCAGTTCTTC,CASSLGSGGRTGFEQFF
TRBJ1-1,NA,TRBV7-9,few,TGTGCCAGCAGCTTATGGGGAGGAACTGAAGCTTTCTTT,CASSLWGGTEAFF
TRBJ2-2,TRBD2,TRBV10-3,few,TGTGCCATTTTCTCAACTAGCGGGAGGTCTAAAAACACCGGGGAGCTGTTTTTT,CAIFSTSGRSKNTGELFF
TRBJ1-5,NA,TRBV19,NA,TGTGCCAGTAAGTTCAGTGGTGGAGGCAATCAGCCCCAGCATTTT,CASKFSGGGNQPQHF